A single sample is the source of the 14 T cell receptor beta chains below, sequenced in a study of identical twins (dated by TCRdb to 2016 to 2018). The protocol used for the library was 5' RACE. Sequencing instrument: Illumina HiSeq 2000. TCRdb reran the public reads through fastp at Q25 and MiXCR, keeping productive beta chains. Every CDR3 protein is listed once, alongside the most common genes and DNA of its rows. A total of around 670,000 distinct CDR3 sequences appear in this sample, 6% to 6.5% of them only once. The top ten hold approximately 2% of the sample. Source material: naive T cells sorted from blood. The cell subset or site label, read with the paper, signifies: cells isolated with a human naive T-cell isolation kit. These receptors were taken from a man aged 18 to 29 in good health.

This clonotype has at least ten counts. The CDR3 sequence is CASSSPRVENTEAFF. The CDR3, as DNA: TGTGCCAGCAGTTCCCCCAGGGTGGAGAACACTGAAGCTTTCTTT. The chain uses TRBV12-3 or TRBV12-4 and TRBJ1-1; a weak D match, TRBD1 (5 bases). This CDR3 contains 15 residues. The germline V and J ends were trimmed by 4 bases and 1 base, with 13 bases remaining between them.

V is TRBV24-1 and J is TRBJ2-5; TRBD1 matches at 9 bases. The germline gives CDR1 KGHDR, CDR2 SFDVKD. The V gene end was trimmed by 1 base and the J gene end by 3 bases; junction bases not matched to a gene: 2. The CDR3 covers 15 residues. The CDR3 DNA is TGTGCCACCAGTGATTTCGGGACAGGGAAAGAGACCCAGTACTTC. Translated: CATSDFGTGKETQYF.

The sample holds a few counts of this clonotype. V gene TRBV6-2 or TRBV6-3 combines with J gene TRBJ2-5, with D possibly called TRBD1 or TRBD2 (5 bases each). The CDR3 is 14 amino acids. V dropped 6 bases and J dropped 4 bases, with 15 bases sitting between them. Germline V gene data show CDR1 as MNHEY and CDR2 as SVGEGT. CDR3 sequence reads: CASRAPGRGETQYF. CDR3 in DNA: TGTGCCAGCAGGGCCCCGGGGCGAGGAGAGACCCAGTACTTC.

This clonotype was counted many times. The chain has TRBV27 and TRBJ2-3; D may be TRBD1 (5 bases). This CDR3 is 15 amino acids long. V dropped 0 bases and J dropped 4 bases, with 11 bases sitting between them. CDR1 is MNHEY, CDR2 SMNVEV, per germline (reference sequence). DNA of the CDR3: TGTGCCAGCAGTTTATCTTCAGGGCCGGCAGATACGCAGTATTTT. Amino acids: CASSLSSGPADTQYF.

The chain joins TRBV6-5 to TRBJ2-3, with D possibly matching TRBD1 (6 bases). The CDR3 is made up of 17 amino acids. Per the germline V gene, CDR1 is MNHEY and CDR2 is SVGAGI. The V end was cut by 4 bases, the J end by 2 bases, with 19 bases between. The CDR3 nucleotides read TGTGCCAGCAGTTCTGGAGGCCTGACAGGATTCACAGATACGCAGTATTTT. Amino acids: CASSSGGLTGFTDTQYF.

This clonotype was found many times. This sequence joins TRBV11-1 and TRBJ1-1, with TRBD1 matching over 10 bases. Trimming removed 1 base from V and 3 bases from J; junction bases left unmatched: 14. This CDR3 contains 19 residues. Germline V gene data show CDR1 as SGHAT and CDR2 as FQDESV (reference sequence). The CDR3 bases are TGTGCCAGCAGCTTAGGGGGGGGACAGGGGTTGATTAAGGACACTGAAGCTTTCTTT. Translated: CASSLGGGQGLIKDTEAFF. Full variable domain (outside the CDR3, taken from reference TRBV11-1 and TRBJ1-1): EAEVAQSPRYKITEKSQAVAFWCDPISGHATLYWYRQILGQGPELLVQFQDESVVDDSQLPKDRFSAERLKGVDSTLKIQPAELGDSAMYLCASSLGGGQGLIKDTEAFFGQGTRLTVV.

This clonotype appeared a few times. The rearrangement joins TRBV12-3 or TRBV12-4 to TRBJ1-1, with unresolved D. V was trimmed by 6 bases and J by 6 bases, leaving 11 bases between them. This CDR3 region has 12 residues. CDR3 coding DNA: TGTGCCAGCAGACACGGGTGGCCTGAAGCTTTCTTT. Its translation is CASRHGWPEAFF.

This clonotype was observed many times. The chain has TRBV3-1 and TRBJ2-1; 8 nucleotides line up with TRBD1. Germline CDR1 is LGHDT and CDR2 is YNNKEL (reference sequence). The CDR3 is 16 amino acids. V shed 1 base and J 3 bases; nucleotides not matched to a gene: 5. CDR3 coding DNA: TGTGCCAGCAGCCAAGTTGGACAGGGAGGCTACAATGAGCAGTTCTTC. As protein: CASSQVGQGGYNEQFF.

There are a few counts of this clonotype. The CDR3 loop is CASSLSGTVRMNTEAFF. CDR3 DNA sequence: TGCGCCAGCAGCTTGAGCGGGACGGTAAGAATGAACACTGAAGCTTTCTTT. This chain links TRBV5-1 with TRBJ1-1, with D tentatively TRBD1 (5 bases). CDR1 and CDR2 from the germline V gene are SGHRS and YFSETQ. Trimming took off 1 base at V and 0 bases at J, with 16 bases between the two ends. This CDR3 comprises 17 residues. The variable domain in full, with the rest retrieved from reference TRBV5-1 and TRBJ1-1, is KAGVTQTPRYLIKTRGQQVTLSCSPISGHRSVSWYQQTPGQGLQFLFEYFSETQRNKGNFPGRFSGRQFSNSRSEMNVSTLELGDSALYLCASSLSGTVRMNTEAFFGQGTRLTVV.

This chain links TRBV6-2 or TRBV6-3 with TRBJ2-7; D perhaps matches TRBD1 (5 bases). This CDR3 has 14 amino acids. Germline assignment: CDR1 MNHEY and CDR2 SVGEGT. V dropped 6 bases and J dropped 4 bases, with 16 bases sitting between them. This chain's CDR3 is CASSQGSGWYEQYV. The CDR3 DNA sequence: TGTGCCAGCAGCCAGGGCTCAGGGTGGTACGAGCAGTACGTC.

V usage is TRBV7-6 and J usage is TRBJ2-4; the match to TRBD2 covers 14 bases. Germline loops: CDR1 SGHVS, CDR2 FNYEAQ. Trimming at V came to 3 bases and at J to 8 bases, leaving 6 bases not matched to a gene. The CDR3 runs 16 residues. The chain's CDR3 is CASSLGLAGVGDIQYF. The DNA of the CDR3 is TGTGCCAGCAGCTTGGGACTAGCGGGAGTTGGAGACATTCAGTACTTC. Supplemented by reference TRBV7-6 and TRBJ2-4, the full variable domain reads GAGVSQSPRYKVTKRGQDVALRCDPISGHVSLYWYRQALGQGPEFLTYFNYEAQQDKSGLPNDRFSAERPEGSISTLTIQRTEQRDSAMYRCASSLGLAGVGDIQYFGAGTRLSVL.

At least ten counts were recorded for this clonotype. V usage is TRBV10-3 and J usage is TRBJ1-4; D not certain. Deletions cut 3 bases from V and 1 base from J, with 9 bases between. The CDR3 spans 15 residues. Germline V gene lookup returns CDR1 ENHRY and CDR2 SYGVKD. CDR3 in amino acids: CAISDGDETNEKLFF. The DNA for the CDR3 is TGTGCCATCAGTGATGGGGATGAAACTAATGAAAAACTGTTTTTT.

CDR3 sequence: CASKGSGRADTQYF. CDR3 DNA: TGTGCCAGCAAGGGTTCAGGGCGAGCAGATACGCAGTATTTT. The J gene is TRBJ2-3, the V gene TRBV2; tentative D call: TRBD1 (5 bases). The CDR3 has 14 amino acids. V was shortened by 7 bases and J by 4 bases, with 15 bases between the two germline ends. From germline, CDR1 is SNHLY and CDR2 FYNNEI.

In its sample, this clonotype was seen many times. This sequence joins TRBV7-3 and TRBJ2-1, with 7 bases that match TRBD2. The length of the CDR3 is 15 residues. The ends lost 5 bases at V and 5 bases at J; junction bases unmatched: 9. CDR1 and CDR2 from the germline V gene are SGHTA and FQGTGA. CDR3 amino acids: CASSPRLAWDNEQFF. The CDR3 nucleotides are TGTGCCAGCAGCCCAAGACTAGCTTGGGACAATGAGCAGTTCTTC.